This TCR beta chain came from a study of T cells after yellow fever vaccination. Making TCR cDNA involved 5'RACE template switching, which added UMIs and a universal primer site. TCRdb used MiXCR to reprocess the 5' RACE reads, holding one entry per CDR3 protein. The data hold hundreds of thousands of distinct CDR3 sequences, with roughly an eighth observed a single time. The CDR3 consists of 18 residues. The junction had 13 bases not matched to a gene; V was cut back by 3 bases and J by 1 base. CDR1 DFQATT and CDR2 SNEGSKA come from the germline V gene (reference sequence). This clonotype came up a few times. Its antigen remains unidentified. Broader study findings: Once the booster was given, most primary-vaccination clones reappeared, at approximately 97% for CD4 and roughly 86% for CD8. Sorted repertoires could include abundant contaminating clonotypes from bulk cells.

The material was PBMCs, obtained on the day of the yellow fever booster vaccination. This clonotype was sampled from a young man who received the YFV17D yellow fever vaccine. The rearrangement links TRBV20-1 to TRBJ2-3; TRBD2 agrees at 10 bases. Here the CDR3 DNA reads TGCAGTGCTAGGCCCCTCCGAACTAGCGGGATAGGCACAGATACGCAGTATTTT. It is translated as CSARPLRTSGIGTDTQYF.